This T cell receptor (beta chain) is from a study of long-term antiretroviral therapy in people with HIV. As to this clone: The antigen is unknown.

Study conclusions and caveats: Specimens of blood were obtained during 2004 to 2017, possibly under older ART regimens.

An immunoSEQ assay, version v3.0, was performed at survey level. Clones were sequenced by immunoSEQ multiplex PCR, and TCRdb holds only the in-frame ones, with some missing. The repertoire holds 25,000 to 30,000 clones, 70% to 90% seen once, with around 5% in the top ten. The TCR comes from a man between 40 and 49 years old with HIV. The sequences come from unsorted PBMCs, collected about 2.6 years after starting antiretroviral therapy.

CDR3 in DNA: TGTGCCAGCAGCTTTCGACGGTACCAAGAGACCCAGTACTTC. The encoded protein is CASSFRRYQETQYF. The V gene is TRBV7-2, the J gene TRBJ2-5, with unresolved D. Trimming left V 3 bases short and J 0 bases short, with 8 bases between. Germline V CDR1 and CDR2: SGHTA, FQGNSA. This CDR3 comprises 14 residues.